This TCR beta chain is drawn from a study of radiotherapy plus CTLA-4 blockade in lung cancer. Germline CDR1 reads SEHNR; CDR2 reads FQNEAQ (reference sequence). Trimming removed 2 bases from V and 5 bases from J; junction bases left unmatched: 1. CDR3 length equals 14 residues. About this clone itself: Its antigen is unidentified.

This table comes from immunoSEQ multiplex PCR, and its TCRdb copy is limited to in-frame clones, with some not included. The table records around 65,000 clones, about 80% of them present only once. General study results and limits: TCR clones from tumors expanded in blood after radiotherapy plus ipilimumab. Strongest reported response predictors: early blood clone changes and post-radiation interferon-beta.

This chain links TRBV7-9 with TRBJ1-2; 11 nucleotides agree with TRBD1. The receptor was derived from a human donor with non-small cell lung cancer who had a complete response to radiotherapy plus ipilimumab. The material sequenced was peripheral blood, taken from a patient treated with radiotherapy plus ipilimumab. Here the CDR3 reads CASSLWDRGYGYTF. CDR3 DNA: TGTGCCAGCAGCTTATGGGACAGGGGGTATGGCTACACCTTC.